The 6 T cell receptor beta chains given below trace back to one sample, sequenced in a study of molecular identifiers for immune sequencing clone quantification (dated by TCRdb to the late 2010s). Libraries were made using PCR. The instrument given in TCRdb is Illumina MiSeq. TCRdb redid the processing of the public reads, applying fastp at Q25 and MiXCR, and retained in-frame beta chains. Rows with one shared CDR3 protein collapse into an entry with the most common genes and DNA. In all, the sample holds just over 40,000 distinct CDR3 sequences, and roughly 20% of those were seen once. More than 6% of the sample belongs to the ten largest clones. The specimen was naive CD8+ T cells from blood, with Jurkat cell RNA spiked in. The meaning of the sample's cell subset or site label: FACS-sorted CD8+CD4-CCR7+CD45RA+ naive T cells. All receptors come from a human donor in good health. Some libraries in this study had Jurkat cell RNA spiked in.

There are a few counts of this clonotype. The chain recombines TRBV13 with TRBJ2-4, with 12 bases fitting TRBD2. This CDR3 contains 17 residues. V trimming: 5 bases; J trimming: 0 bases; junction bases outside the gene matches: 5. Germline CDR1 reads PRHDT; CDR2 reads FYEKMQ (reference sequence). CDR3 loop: CASSARLAGVAKNIQYF. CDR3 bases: TGTGCCAGCAGCGCCCGACTAGCGGGAGTAGCCAAAAACATTCAGTACTTC.

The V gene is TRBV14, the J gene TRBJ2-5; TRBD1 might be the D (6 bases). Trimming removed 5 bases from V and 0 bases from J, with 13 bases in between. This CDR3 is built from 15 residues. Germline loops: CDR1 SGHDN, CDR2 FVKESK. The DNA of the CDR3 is TGTGCCAGCAGCTGGGGTTGGGGGCACCAAGAGACCCAGTACTTC. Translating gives CASSWGWGHQETQYF.

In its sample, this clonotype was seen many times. This CDR3 is CASSVGGGPLPQHF. The CDR3 DNA is TGTGCCAGCAGCGTAGGAGGGGGCCCACTCCCCCAGCATTTT. V usage is TRBV9 and J usage is TRBJ1-5, with 7 nucleotides matching TRBD1. This CDR3 comprises 14 residues. V was clipped by 0 bases and J by 10 bases; unmatched bases: 7. Germline CDR1 is SGDLS and CDR2 is YYNGEE. Full variable domain (rest looked up from reference TRBV9 and TRBJ1-5): DSGVTQTPKHLITATGQRVTLRCSPRSGDLSVYWYQQSLDQGLQFLIQYYNGEERAKGNILERFSAQQFPDLHSELNLSSLELGDSALYFCASSVGGGPLPQHFGDGTRLSIL.

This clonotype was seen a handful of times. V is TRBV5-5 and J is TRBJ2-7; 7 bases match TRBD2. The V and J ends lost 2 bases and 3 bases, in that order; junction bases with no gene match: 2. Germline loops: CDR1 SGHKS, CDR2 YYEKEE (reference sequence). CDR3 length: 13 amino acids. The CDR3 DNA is TGTGCCAGCAGCTTCGGCGGGAGCTACGAGCAGTACTTC. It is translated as CASSFGGSYEQYF.

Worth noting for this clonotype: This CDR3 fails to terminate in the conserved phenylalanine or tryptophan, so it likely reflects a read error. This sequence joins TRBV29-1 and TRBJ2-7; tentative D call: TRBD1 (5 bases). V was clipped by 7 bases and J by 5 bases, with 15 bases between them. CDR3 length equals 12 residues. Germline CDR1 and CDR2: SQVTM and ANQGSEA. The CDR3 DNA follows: TGCAGCGCCCTTAGGGGATACAACGAGCAGTACTCC. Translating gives CSALRGYNEQYS.

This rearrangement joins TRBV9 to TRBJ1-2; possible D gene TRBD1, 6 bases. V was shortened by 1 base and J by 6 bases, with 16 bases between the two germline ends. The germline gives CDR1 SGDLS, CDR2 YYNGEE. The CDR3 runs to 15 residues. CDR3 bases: TGTGCCAGCAGCGTACAGGGGCGGGCGGGAGATGGCTACACCTTC. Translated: CASSVQGRAGDGYTF.